Given below is one TCR beta chain in context. The CDR3 is 18 residues long. Deletions cut 1 base from V and 1 base from J, with 18 bases between. Germline V gene data show CDR1 as SGHTA and CDR2 as FQGTGA. This sample was included in a study of T cell changes during pregnancy in multiple sclerosis. Assay used: immunoSEQ multiplex PCR; TCRdb lists only in-frame clones, some missing. The sample includes 70,000 to 100,000 clones, over 80% seen only once; the top ten take 3.5% to 4.5%. The chain has TRBV7-3 and TRBJ2-3; D is perhaps TRBD2 (6 bases). This clonotype was sampled from a female donor with multiple sclerosis, enrolled in a pregnancy study. This specimen consisted of peripheral blood, obtained in the first trimester of pregnancy. In DNA form, the CDR3 reads TGTGCCAGCAGCTTAAGTTTCTTCGGGGGAGCGGGCACAGATACGCAGTATTTT. It is translated as CASSLSFFGGAGTDTQYF.